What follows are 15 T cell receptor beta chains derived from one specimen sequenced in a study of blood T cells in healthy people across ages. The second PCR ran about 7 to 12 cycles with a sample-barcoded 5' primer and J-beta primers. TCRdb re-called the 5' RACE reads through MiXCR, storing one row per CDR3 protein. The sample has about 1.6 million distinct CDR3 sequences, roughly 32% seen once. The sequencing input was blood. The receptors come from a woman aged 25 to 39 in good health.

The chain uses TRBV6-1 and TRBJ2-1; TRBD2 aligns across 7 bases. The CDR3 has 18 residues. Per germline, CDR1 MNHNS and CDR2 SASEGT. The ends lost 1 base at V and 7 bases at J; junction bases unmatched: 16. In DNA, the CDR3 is TGTGCCAGCAGTGAAGTCCACCTAGCGGCACACAATTGGAATGAGCAGTTCTTC. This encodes CASSEVHLAAHNWNEQFF.

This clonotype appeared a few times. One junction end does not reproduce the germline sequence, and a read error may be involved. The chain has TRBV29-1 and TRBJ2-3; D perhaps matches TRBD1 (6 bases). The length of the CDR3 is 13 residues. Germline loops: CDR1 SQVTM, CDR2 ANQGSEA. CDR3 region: CSLSDRSTDAQYF. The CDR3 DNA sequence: TGCAGCCTCTCCGACAGGAGCACAGATGCGCAGTATTTT.

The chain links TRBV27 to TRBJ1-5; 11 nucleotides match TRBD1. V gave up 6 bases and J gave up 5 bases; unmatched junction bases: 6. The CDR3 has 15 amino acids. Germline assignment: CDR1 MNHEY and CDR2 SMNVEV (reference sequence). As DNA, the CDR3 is TGTGCCAGCAGCCAAGGGACAGGGGGTCATCAGCCCCAGCATTTT. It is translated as CASSQGTGGHQPQHF.

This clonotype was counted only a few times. Here the CDR3 reads CASSQGTGPHYGYTF. The CDR3, as DNA: TGTGCCAGCAGCCAAGGGACAGGGCCCCACTATGGCTACACCTTC. The chain employs TRBV14 and TRBJ1-2; 8 nucleotides match TRBD1. This CDR3 is built from 15 residues. Germline loops: CDR1 SGHDN, CDR2 FVKESK. V dropped 1 base and J dropped 3; count of bases not matched to a gene: 4.

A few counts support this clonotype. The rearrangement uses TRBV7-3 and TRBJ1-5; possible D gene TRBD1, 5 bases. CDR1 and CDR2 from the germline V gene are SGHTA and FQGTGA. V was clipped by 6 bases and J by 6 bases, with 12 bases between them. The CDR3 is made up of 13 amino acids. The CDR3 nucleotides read TGTGCCAGCAGTTCAGCCGGGGGTCAGCCCCAGCATTTT. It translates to CASSSAGGQPQHF.

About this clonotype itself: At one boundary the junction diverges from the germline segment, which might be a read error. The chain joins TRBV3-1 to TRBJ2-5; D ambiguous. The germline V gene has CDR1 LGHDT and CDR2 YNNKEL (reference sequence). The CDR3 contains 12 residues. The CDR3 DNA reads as TGTGCCGGCAGCTTCCGGATAGAGACCCAGTACTTC. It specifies CAGSFRIETQYF.

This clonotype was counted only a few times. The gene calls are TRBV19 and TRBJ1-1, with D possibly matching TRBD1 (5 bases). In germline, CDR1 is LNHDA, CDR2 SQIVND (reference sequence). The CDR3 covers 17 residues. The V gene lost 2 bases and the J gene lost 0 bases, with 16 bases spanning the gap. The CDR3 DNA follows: TGTGCCAGTAGTATATCGATACAGGAGACAGTGAACACTGAAGCTTTCTTT. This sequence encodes CASSISIQETVNTEAFF.

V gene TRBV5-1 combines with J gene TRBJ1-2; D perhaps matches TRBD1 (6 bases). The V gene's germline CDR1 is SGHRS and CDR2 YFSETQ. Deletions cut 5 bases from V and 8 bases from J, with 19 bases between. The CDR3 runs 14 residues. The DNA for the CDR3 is TGCGCCAGCAGGGGGGACACCACTACGGGGGGCTACACCTTC. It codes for CASRGDTTTGGYTF. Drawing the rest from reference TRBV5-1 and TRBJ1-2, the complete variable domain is KAGVTQTPRYLIKTRGQQVTLSCSPISGHRSVSWYQQTPGQGLQFLFEYFSETQRNKGNFPGRFSGRQFSNSRSEMNVSTLELGDSALYLCASRGDTTTGGYTFGSGTRLTVV.

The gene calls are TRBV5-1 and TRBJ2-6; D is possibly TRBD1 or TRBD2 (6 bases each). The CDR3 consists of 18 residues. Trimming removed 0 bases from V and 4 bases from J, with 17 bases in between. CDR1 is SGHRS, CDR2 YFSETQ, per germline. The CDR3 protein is CASSLGGARLSGANVLTF. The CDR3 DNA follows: TGCGCCAGCAGCTTGGGGGGGGCGCGGCTTTCAGGGGCCAACGTCCTGACTTTC.

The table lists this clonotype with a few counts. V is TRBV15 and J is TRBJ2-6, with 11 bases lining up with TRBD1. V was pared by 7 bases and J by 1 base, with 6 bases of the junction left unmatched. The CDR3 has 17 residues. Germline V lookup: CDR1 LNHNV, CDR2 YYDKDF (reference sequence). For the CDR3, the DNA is TGTGCCACCATCGAGGGACAGGGGGAATCTGGGGCCAACGTCCTGACTTTC. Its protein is CATIEGQGESGANVLTF.

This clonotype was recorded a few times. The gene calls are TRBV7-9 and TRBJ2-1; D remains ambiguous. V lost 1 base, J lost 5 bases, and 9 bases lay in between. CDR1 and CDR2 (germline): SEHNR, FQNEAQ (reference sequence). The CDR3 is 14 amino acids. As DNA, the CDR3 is TGTGCCAGCAGCTTAGGCGGAAACAACAATGAGCAGTTCTTC. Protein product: CASSLGGNNNEQFF.

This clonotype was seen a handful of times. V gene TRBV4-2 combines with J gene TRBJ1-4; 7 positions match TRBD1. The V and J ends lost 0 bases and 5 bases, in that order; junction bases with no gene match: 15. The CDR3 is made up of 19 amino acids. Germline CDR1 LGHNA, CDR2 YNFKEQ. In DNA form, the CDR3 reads TGTGCCAGCAGCCAAGATCCCATCTTGGGGGGAGGGGGCAATGAAAAACTGTTTTTT. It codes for CASSQDPILGGGGNEKLFF.

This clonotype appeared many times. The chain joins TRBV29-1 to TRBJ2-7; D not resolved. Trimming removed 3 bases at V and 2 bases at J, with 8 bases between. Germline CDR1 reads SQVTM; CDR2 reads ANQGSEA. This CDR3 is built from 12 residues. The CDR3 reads CSVDAGAYEQYF. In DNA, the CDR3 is TGCAGCGTTGATGCTGGGGCCTACGAGCAGTACTTC.

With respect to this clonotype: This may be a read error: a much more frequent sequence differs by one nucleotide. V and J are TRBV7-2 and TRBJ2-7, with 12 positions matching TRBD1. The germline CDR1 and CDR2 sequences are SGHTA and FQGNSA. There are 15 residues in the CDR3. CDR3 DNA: TGTGCCAACAGCGTGGGGACAGGGGGCGCGAAGGAGCAGTACTTC. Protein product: CANSVGTGGAKEQYF.

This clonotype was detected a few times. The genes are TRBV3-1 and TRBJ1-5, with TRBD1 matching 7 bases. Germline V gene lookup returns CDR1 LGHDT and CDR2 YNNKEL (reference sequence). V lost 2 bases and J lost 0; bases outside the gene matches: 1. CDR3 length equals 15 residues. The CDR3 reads CASSQTGDSNQPQHF. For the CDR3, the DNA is TGTGCCAGCAGCCAAACAGGGGATAGCAATCAGCCCCAGCATTTT.